Presented here are 10 T cell receptor beta chains from one specimen sequenced in a study of CD8 T cells in ankylosing spondylitis. TCRdb recomputed calls from the 5' RACE reads with MiXCR, one row per CDR3 protein. The sample shows about 240,000 distinct CDR3 sequences, 7.5% to 9% of them seen only once. The specimen was blood, either unsorted or a sorted T cell fraction (not recorded which). These receptors all come from a male donor with ankylosing spondylitis or in good health (not recorded which).

The chain employs TRBV6-1 and TRBJ2-1; 7 bases are shared with TRBD2. Germline V lookup: CDR1 MNHNS, CDR2 SASEGT. CDR3 length: 14 residues. V trimming: 10 bases; J trimming: 5 bases; junction bases outside the gene matches: 11. CDR3 in amino acids: CAIGGDYINNEQFF. CDR3 bases: TGTGCCATTGGGGGGGACTACATCAACAATGAGCAGTTCTTC.

At least ten counts were recorded for this clonotype. The chain carries TRBV20-1 and TRBJ2-7; 7 bases align to TRBD1. Germline assignment: CDR1 DFQATT and CDR2 SNEGSKA (reference sequence). CDR3 length: 12 residues. The V and J ends lost 6 bases and 0 bases, in that order; junction bases with no gene match: 2. In DNA form, the CDR3 reads TGCAGTGCCCGACAGGGCTCCTACGAGCAGTACTTC. Translated: CSARQGSYEQYF.

At least ten counts were recorded for this clonotype. The rearrangement links TRBV20-1 to TRBJ1-1; tentative D call: TRBD1 (6 bases). Germline CDR1 is DFQATT and CDR2 is SNEGSKA (reference sequence). The CDR3 is 15 residues long. Trimming removed 1 base at V and 2 bases at J, with 14 bases between. The CDR3 sequence is CSARGLLTGNTEAFF. CDR3 nucleotide sequence: TGCAGTGCTAGAGGCCTCCTGACAGGAAACACTGAAGCTTTCTTT.

This clonotype appeared a few times. The chain is built from TRBV10-1 and TRBJ2-2, with 9 bases fitting TRBD2. In germline, CDR1 is WNHNN, CDR2 SYGVQD (reference sequence). With 6 bases clipped from V and 7 bases from J, the junction kept 15 bases outside the gene matches. The CDR3 is 17 amino acids. The CDR3 DNA follows: TGCGCCAGCAGCCACCCGGGGGTAGCGGGAGTGGTCGGGGAGCTGTTTTTT. This sequence encodes CASSHPGVAGVVGELFF.

About this clonotype: A much larger clone differs from this one at a single base, so this may be a read error. The chain has TRBV2 and TRBJ1-4; unclear D gene. Germline lookup yields CDR1 SNHLY and CDR2 FYNNEI. The CDR3 runs 12 residues. Trimming removed 7 bases at V and 10 bases at J, with 13 bases between. The CDR3 loop is CASITWTGKLFF. The CDR3 DNA follows: TGTGCCAGCATCACATGGACGGGAAAACTGTTTTTT.

This clonotype showed up many times. V is TRBV11-3 and J is TRBJ1-3, with a weak D call TRBD1 (6 bases). The CDR3 runs 15 residues. The germline V gene encodes CDR1 SGHNT and CDR2 YENEEA. Trimming cost V 5 bases and J 4 bases, with 15 bases left between them. The CDR3 nucleotides are TGTGCCAGCAGCAAACAAACAGGGATGGGAAACACCATATATTTT. Amino acids: CASSKQTGMGNTIYF.

The chain is built from TRBV5-1 and TRBJ2-3, with D perhaps TRBD2 (6 bases). CDR1 is SGHRS and CDR2 is YFSETQ in the germline V gene. This CDR3 comprises 14 residues. V was pared by 5 bases and J by 2 bases, with 12 bases between. The CDR3 region has the DNA TGCGCCAGCAGGGCCGGGGGAGACACAGATACGCAGTATTTT. It codes for CASRAGGDTDTQYF.

This chain uses TRBV3-1 with TRBJ1-1; possibly TRBD1 for D (6 bases). V lost 1 base and J 2 bases, leaving 17 bases between the germline ends. From germline, CDR1 is LGHDT and CDR2 YNNKEL (reference sequence). The CDR3 covers 17 residues. CDR3 loop: CASSQVRSAGVNTEAFF. The CDR3 region has the DNA TGTGCCAGCAGCCAAGTCCGGTCGGCAGGGGTTAACACTGAAGCTTTCTTT.

This clonotype showed up many times. The chain uses TRBV4-1 and TRBJ2-1, with 7 bases matching TRBD2. The trim removed 0 bases at V and 7 bases at J, leaving 6 bases unmatched. Germline V gives CDR1 MGHRA, CDR2 YSYEKL. CDR3 length: 15 residues. DNA for the CDR3: TGCGCCAGCAGCCAAGAGGAGGGAGGGAGGAATGAGCAGTTCTTC. Residues: CASSQEEGGRNEQFF.

The chain carries TRBV5-4 and TRBJ2-2; the match to TRBD1 covers 9 bases. Germline CDR1 and CDR2: SGHNT and YYREEE (reference sequence). This CDR3 spans 15 amino acids. V was clipped by 4 bases and J by 5 bases; unmatched bases: 6. In nucleotides, the CDR3 is TGTGCCAGCAGCCTACAGGGGGCGGAGACCGGGGAGCTGTTTTTT. Protein product: CASSLQGAETGELFF.